This TCR beta chain came from a study of blood T cells in healthy people across ages (dated by TCRdb to the mid-2010s). Looking at the study overall: Template switching captured roughly one uniquely barcoded TCR beta cDNA molecule per two T cells in model experiments. To avoid experimental bias, donors of different ages were distributed randomly across sequencing lanes. Donors were grouped into four age groups: young (average 16 years), middle-aged (less than 40), aged (62) and long-lived (just over 80). The study analyzed two additional independent replicas of 1 million unique cDNA reads from the same blood draw for two donors, one aged 18 to 30 and one aged 80 or older. Using deep sequencing normalized with unique cDNA molecular identifiers, the study measured how TCR beta repertoire diversity changes with age.

The receptor library was made with 5' RACE. The sequencing machine was an Illumina HiSeq 2500. A second PCR of roughly 6 to 12 cycles was run with a J-beta primer mix and a sample-barcoded 5' primer. Each TCR beta cDNA molecule received a unique molecular identifier from a template-switch 5' adaptor carrying 12 random nucleotides. At least 3 million CDR3-containing paired-end reads were obtained from each sample. First-strand cDNA was synthesized from all RNA with the Mint cDNA synthesis kit, primed by a TRBC-specific oligonucleotide. After uracil-DNA glycosylase treatment, a first 18-cycle PCR used universal primers M1SS and BC2_uni_R on all cDNA. From the authors' description of their analysis: Each sample was normalized by randomly selecting 1 million high-quality reads, each carrying a distinct molecular identifier. Instead of being binned into consensus sequences, reads that shared molecular identifiers were thrown out. MiTCR, run with a Q25 quality threshold and the strictest error-elimination algorithm, handled CDR3 identification, clonotype clustering and error correction. Lower-bound total TCR beta diversity was estimated with a nonparametric unseen species model using Euler transformation. TCRdb reran the public reads through fastp at Q25 and MiXCR, keeping productive beta chains. Each CDR3 protein appears once, grouped with its most common genes and DNA. TCRdb assigned the V and J calls; the authors' analysis was not used. The sample records about 1,400,000 distinct CDR3 sequences, approximately 60% of which are singletons. The top ten clonotypes cover roughly 7% of the sample.

Summary of the overall study and its limitations: The long-lived group showed more naive CD4+ T cells, fewer expanded clones and increased TCR diversity than the aged group, suggesting age selection. Estimates of total diversity from one million sequenced T cells were regarded as lower bounds and underestimates. As age increased, observed TCR beta diversity per million T cells dropped in a roughly linear way, and a significant reduction was already evident by age roughly 40. Observed TCR beta diversity correlated strongly with the percentage of naive T cells measured by flow cytometry. Since profiling was done on bulk unsorted PBMCs, naive and antigen-experienced compartments could not be conclusively compared. Because the CMV infection status of the donors was unknown, age-related changes in expanded clonotypes may potentially have been confounded.

V is trimmed back by 6 bases and J by 9 bases, and the junction contains 4 bases that no gene match accounts for. Based on the germline V gene, the CDR1 and CDR2 sequences are MNHNS and SASEGT. The CDR3 has 13 amino acids, counting the end cysteine and phenylalanine. The sequence is cut down to CDR3 DNA, 39 bases in frame from base 1. As concerns this clonotype: Its recognized antigen is unknown. No base qualities exist here, and no much larger clone lies one base off it.

Systemically healthy Caucasian individuals from Russia, 39 in total and aged about 6 to 95 years, were included as donors. Each donor gave roughly 9.5 milliliters of peripheral blood, collected into EDTA-treated Vacutainer tubes. Ficoll-Paque density-gradient centrifugation was used to isolate PBMCs, with at least 6 million per sample. Trizol reagent was used to extract total RNA from PBMCs, with at least 6 micrograms per sample. For every donor, an aliquot of PBMCs went through flow cytometry to measure the percentages of naive CD45RAhigh/CD27high T cells. This sequence was found in a man between 18 and 29 years old in good health. The chain joins TRBV6-1 to TRBJ2-1, and 11 junction bases match TRBD2. Sequencing used blood. The CDR3 is CASSLAGGFEQFF. The nucleotide sequence reads as follows: TGTGCCAGCAGCTTAGCGGGAGGGTTTGAGCAGTTCTTC.